This T cell receptor (beta chain) originates from a study of low-dose radiotherapy and immunotherapy resistance in tumors (dated by TCRdb to 2021 to 2024). Study-level background: In Cohort 1, 0.5 Gy per fraction was delivered every 2 weeks, and a total PTV dose of 6.5 Gy was prescribed. Cyclophosphamide 200 mg/m2 was given intravenously every two weeks, one day before each radiation and immunotherapy administration. Cohort 2 received 1 Gy per fraction every two weeks, with a total of 13 Gy over 26 weeks. Starting on cycle 1 day 1, patients took 300 mg of aspirin by mouth once daily for four cycles. Nivolumab and ipilimumab were both given intravenously, with nivolumab at a 240 mg flat dose every two weeks and ipilimumab at 1 mg/kg every six weeks. Eight patients were included in the translational analysis, namely three from the first dose cohort plus the first five from the second dose cohort. Randomization of trial participants into treatment groups was not performed.

The time point label corresponds to: after trial treatment. The label giving this sample's treatment or condition can be read as: LDRT plus nivolumab, ipilimumab, low-dose cyclophosphamide and aspirin (RACIN trial). The donors came from RACIN, which was a single-arm phase I dose-escalation trial that paired nivolumab and ipilimumab with aspirin, low-dose cyclophosphamide and low-dose radiotherapy. Eligible patients had advanced, TIL-negative solid tumors. Sequencing was performed on an Illumina HiSeq 2500. First-strand cDNA was synthesized using Superscript III and a set of TRAV- and TRBV-specific primers, so that both TCRalpha and TCRbeta chains were covered. TCRs were amplified with Phusion for about 21 PCR cycles, with a constant-region primer paired with the adapter attached to the V primers. Isolated mRNA was amplified with the MessageAmp II aRNA Amplification Kit, using an approximately 16-hour in vitro transcription at 37°C. mRNA for TCR sequencing was isolated with the Dynabeads mRNA DIRECT Purification Kit. Indexed Illumina adapters were added in a second Phusion PCR of 25 cycles, after which AMPure XP beads were used to purify the products. The source study handled its data this way. Custom Perl scripts were used to pool TCR sequences that encoded the same protein, to remove out-of-frame sequences, and to calculate the abundance of each clonotype. Any TCR sequence backed by just one read was left out of the analysis. Among the metrics used to describe the repertoires were Shannon entropy, Gini index, clonality, richness, and the frequency of TCRs shared between repertoires. The public reads were quality trimmed at Q25 with fastp and then assembled into clones with MiXCR by TCRdb, keeping productive beta chains. Each record represents a unique CDR3 protein, reported with the most common genes and DNA among its rows. The V and J calls reflect TCRdb's pipeline rather than the authors' work. Across this sample there are 80,000 or so distinct CDR3 sequences, with around a sixth seen only once. The ten top clones hold approximately 1.5% of the sample.

As encoded in the germline V gene (reference sequence), CDR1 is LNHDA while CDR2 is SQIVND. V is pruned by 5 bases and J by 7 bases, leaving 11 bases of the junction without a gene match. Its CDR3 holds 17 amino acids, cysteine through phenylalanine. Kept here is only the CDR3 DNA, which spans 51 bases and is read in frame from base 1. About this clonotype itself: Its antigen is not yet known. Base qualities are missing; no much larger clone stands one base away.

The TCR originated in a male donor with prostate cancer. Sequenced material: PBMCs, taken after low-dose radiotherapy plus immunotherapy. The V gene is TRBV19 and the J gene is TRBJ2-1; 13 of the junction bases match TRBD2. The CDR3 has the sequence CASSFPVGTSGINEQFF. The base sequence is TGTGCCAGTAGTTTCCCAGTCGGGACTAGCGGGATTAATGAGCAGTTCTTC. Supplemented by the reference TRBV19 and TRBJ2-1 proteins around the CDR3, the complete variable domain is DGGITQSPKYLFRKEGQNVTLSCEQNLNHDAMYWYRQDPGQGLRLIYYSQIVNDFQKGDIAEGYSVSREKKESFPLTVTSAQKNPTAFYLCASSFPVGTSGINEQFFGPGTRLTVL.